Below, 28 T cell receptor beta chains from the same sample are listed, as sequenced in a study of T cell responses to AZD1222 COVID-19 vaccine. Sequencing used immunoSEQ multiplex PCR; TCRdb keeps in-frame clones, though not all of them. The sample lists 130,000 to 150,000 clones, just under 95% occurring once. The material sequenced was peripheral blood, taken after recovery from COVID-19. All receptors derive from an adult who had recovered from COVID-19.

For the CDR3, the DNA is TGTGCCAGCAGCCAATTAGCGGGAAGCTACGAGCAGTACTTC. Amino acid sequence: CASSQLAGSYEQYF. The chain carries TRBV3-1 (or the pseudogene TRBV3-2) and TRBJ2-7; 8 positions match TRBD2. V gave up 2 bases and J gave up 3 bases; unmatched junction bases: 3. Germline V lookup: CDR1 LGHDT, CDR2 YNNKEL (reference sequence). CDR3 length: 14 amino acids.

This CDR3 reads CASSQEFGGEQFF. CDR3 bases: TGCGCCAGCAGCCAAGAATTTGGCGGTGAGCAGTTCTTC. V gene TRBV4-1 combines with J gene TRBJ2-1; D gene unclear. Germline V CDR1 and CDR2: MGHRA, YSYEKL. The CDR3 spans 13 residues. Trimming cost V 0 bases and J 9 bases, with 9 bases left between them.

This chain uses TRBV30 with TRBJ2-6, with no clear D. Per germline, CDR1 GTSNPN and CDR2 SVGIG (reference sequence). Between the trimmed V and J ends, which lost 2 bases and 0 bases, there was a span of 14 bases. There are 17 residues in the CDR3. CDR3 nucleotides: TGTGCCTGGAGTTTCCCCTCGCCGGGCTCTGGGGCCAACGTCCTGACTTTC. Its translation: CAWSFPSPGSGANVLTF.

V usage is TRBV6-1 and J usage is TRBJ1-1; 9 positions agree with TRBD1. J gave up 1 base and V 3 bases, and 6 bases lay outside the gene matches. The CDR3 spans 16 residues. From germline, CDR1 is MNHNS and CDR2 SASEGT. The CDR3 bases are TGTGCCAGCAGTGACACAGGGGGCCTCAGGAACACTGAAGCTTTCTTT. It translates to CASSDTGGLRNTEAFF.

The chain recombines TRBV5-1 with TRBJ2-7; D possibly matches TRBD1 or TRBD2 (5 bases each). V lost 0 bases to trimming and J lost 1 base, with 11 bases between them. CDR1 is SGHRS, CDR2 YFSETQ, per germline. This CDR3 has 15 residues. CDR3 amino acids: CASSLVLGESYEQYF. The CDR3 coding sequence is TGCGCCAGCAGCTTGGTTTTAGGGGAGTCCTACGAGCAGTACTTC.

The CDR3 bases are TGTGCCAGCAGTTTATCGGGGGAGGGCAGGTCGTATGAAAAACTGTTTTTT. This translates into CASSLSGEGRSYEKLFF. This chain connects TRBV28 to TRBJ1-4; weak D call: TRBD1 (5 bases). This CDR3 has 17 residues. CDR1 and CDR2 from the germline V gene are MDHEN and SYDVKM. V dropped 1 base and J dropped 6 bases, with 18 bases sitting between them.

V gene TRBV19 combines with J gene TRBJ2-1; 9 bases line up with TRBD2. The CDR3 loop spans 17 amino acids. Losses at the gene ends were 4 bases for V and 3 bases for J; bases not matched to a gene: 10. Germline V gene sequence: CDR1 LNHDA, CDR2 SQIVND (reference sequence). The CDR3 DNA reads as TGTGCCAGTAGTAATCGACTTAGCGGGAGTGGCTACAATGAGCAGTTCTTC. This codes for CASSNRLSGSGYNEQFF.

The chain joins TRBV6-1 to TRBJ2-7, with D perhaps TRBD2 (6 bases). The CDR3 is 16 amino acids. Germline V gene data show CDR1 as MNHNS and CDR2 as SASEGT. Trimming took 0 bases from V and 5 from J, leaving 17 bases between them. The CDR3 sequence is CASSEALGRNGHEQYF. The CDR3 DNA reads TGTGCCAGCAGTGAAGCACTCGGGAGAAACGGCCACGAGCAGTACTTC.

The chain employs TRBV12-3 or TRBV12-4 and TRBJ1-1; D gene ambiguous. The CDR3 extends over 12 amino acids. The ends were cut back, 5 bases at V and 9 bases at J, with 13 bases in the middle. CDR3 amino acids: CASSGGLKKAFF. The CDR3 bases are TGTGCCAGCAGTGGAGGGCTGAAGAAAGCTTTCTTT.

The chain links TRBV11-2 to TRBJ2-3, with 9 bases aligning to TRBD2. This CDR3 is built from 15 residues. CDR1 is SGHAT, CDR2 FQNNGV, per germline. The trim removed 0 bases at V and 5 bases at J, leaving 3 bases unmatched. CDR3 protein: CASSLEGREGDTQYF. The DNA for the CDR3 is TGTGCCAGCAGCTTAGAAGGGCGGGAGGGAGATACGCAGTATTTT.

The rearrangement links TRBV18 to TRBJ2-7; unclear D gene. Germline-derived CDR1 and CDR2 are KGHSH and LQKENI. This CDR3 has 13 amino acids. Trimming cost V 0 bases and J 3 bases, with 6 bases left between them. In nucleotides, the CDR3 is TGTGCCAGCTCACCACCCCTATTCTACGAGCAGTACTTC. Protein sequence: CASSPPLFYEQYF.

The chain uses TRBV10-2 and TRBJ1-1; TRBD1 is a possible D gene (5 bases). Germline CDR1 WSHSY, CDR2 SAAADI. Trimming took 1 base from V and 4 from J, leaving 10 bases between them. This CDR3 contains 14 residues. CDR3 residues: CASSEYGASTEAFF. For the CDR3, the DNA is TGCGCCAGCAGTGAGTATGGGGCTAGCACTGAAGCTTTCTTT.

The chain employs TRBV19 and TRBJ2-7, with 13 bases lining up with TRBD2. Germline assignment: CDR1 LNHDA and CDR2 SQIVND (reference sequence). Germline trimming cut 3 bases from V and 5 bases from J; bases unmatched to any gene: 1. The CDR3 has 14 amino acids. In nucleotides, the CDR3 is TGTGCCAGTAGTATCGGACTAGCGGGAGACGAGCAGTACTTC. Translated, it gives CASSIGLAGDEQYF. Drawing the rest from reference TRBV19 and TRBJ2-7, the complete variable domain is DGGITQSPKYLFRKEGQNVTLSCEQNLNHDAMYWYRQDPGQGLRLIYYSQIVNDFQKGDIAEGYSVSREKKESFPLTVTSAQKNPTAFYLCASSIGLAGDEQYFGPGTRLTVT.

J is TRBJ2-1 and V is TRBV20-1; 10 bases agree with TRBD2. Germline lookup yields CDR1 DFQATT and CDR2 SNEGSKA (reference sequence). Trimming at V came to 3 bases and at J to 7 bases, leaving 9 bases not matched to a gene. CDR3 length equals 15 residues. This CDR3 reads CSASTLAGVGNEQFF. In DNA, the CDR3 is TGCAGTGCTAGTACCCTAGCGGGAGTGGGGAATGAGCAGTTCTTC.

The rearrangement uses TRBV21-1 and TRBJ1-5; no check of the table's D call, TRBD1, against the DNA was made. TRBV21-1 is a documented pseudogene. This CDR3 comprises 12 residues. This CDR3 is CAASWGDQPQHF. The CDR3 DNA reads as TGTGCCGCCAGTTGGGGCGATCAGCCCCAGCATTTT.

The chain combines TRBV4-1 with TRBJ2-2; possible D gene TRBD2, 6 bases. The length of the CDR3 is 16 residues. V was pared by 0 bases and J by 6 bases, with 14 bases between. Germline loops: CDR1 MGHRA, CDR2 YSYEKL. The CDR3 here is CASSQEGGGAAGELFF. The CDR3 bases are TGCGCCAGCAGCCAAGAGGGTGGCGGGGCTGCCGGGGAGCTGTTTTTT.

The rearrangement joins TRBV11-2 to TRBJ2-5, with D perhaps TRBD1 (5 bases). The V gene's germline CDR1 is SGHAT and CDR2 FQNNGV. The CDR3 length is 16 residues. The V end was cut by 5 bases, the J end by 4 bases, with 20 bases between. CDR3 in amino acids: CASSPRGPGQGETQYF. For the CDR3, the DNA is TGTGCCAGCAGCCCAAGAGGTCCAGGGCAGGGAGAGACCCAGTACTTC. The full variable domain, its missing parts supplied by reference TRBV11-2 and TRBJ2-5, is EAGVAQSPRYKIIEKRQSVAFWCNPISGHATLYWYQQILGQGPKLLIQFQNNGVVDDSQLPKDRFSAERLKGVDSTLKIQPAKLEDSAVYLCASSPRGPGQGETQYFGPGTRLLVL.

This CDR3 reads CSGGLDRTNNEQFF. The CDR3 DNA reads TGCAGCGGGGGGCTGGACAGGACAAACAATGAGCAGTTCTTC. V is TRBV29-1 and J is TRBJ2-1, with 7 bases that match TRBD1. Trimming at V came to 7 bases and at J to 5 bases, leaving 11 bases not matched to a gene. CDR1 and CDR2 (germline): SQVTM, ANQGSEA. This CDR3 is 14 amino acids long.

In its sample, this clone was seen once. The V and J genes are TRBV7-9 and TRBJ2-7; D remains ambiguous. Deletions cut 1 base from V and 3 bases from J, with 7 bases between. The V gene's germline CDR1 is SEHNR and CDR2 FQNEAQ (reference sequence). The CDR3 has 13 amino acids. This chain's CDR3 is CASSLVQNYEQYF. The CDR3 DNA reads TGTGCCAGCAGCTTAGTGCAGAACTACGAGCAGTACTTC.

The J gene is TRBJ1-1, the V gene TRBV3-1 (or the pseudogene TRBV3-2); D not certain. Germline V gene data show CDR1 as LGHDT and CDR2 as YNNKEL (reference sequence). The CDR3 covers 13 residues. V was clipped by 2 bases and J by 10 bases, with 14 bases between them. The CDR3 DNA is TGTGCCAGCAGCCAATTGGAGAGGGCCAGAGCTTTCTTT. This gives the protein CASSQLERARAFF.

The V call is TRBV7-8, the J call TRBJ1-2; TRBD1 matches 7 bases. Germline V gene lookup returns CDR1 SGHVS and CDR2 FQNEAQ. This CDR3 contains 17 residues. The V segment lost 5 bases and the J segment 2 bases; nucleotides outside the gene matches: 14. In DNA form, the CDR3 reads TGTGCCAGCAGCCCGAGAACCCGGGACAGATCAAACTATGGCTACACCTTC. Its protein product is CASSPRTRDRSNYGYTF.

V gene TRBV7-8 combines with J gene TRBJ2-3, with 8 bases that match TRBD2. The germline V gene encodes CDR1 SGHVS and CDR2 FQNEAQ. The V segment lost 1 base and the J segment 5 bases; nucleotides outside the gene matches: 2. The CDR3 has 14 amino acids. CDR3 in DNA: TGTGCCAGCAGCTTAGTGCGGGAGGAAGATACGCAGTATTTT. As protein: CASSLVREEDTQYF.

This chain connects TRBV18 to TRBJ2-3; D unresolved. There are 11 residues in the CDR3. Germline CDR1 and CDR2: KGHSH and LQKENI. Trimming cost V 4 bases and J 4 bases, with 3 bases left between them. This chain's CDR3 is CASSLSDTQYF. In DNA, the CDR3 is TGTGCCAGCTCACTCTCAGATACGCAGTATTTT.

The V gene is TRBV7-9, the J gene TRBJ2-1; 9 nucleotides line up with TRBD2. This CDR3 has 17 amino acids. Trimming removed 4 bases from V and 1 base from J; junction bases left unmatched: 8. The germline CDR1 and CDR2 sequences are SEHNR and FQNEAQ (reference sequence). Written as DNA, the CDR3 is TGTGCCAGCAGCTCCCCCTCTCTAGCGGGATCCTACAATGAGCAGTTCTTC. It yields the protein CASSSPSLAGSYNEQFF.

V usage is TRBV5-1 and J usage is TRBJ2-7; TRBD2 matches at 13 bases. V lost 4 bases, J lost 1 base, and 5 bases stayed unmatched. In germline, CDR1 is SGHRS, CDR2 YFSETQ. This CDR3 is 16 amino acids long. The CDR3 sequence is CASSPRTSGSSYEQYF. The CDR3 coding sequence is TGCGCCAGCAGCCCCCGGACTAGCGGGAGTTCCTACGAGCAGTACTTC.

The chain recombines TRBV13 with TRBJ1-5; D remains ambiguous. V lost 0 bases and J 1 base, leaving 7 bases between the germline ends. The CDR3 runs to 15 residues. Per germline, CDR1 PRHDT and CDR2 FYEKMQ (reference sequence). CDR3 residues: CASSLGGTSNQPQHF. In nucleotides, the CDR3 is TGTGCCAGCAGCTTAGGGGGTACCAGCAATCAGCCCCAGCATTTT.

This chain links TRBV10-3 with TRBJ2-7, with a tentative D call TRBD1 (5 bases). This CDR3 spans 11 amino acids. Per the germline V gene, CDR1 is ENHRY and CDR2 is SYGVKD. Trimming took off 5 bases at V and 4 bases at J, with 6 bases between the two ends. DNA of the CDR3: TGTGCCATCAGTAGACAGTACGAGCAGTACTTC. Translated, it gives CAISRQYEQYF.

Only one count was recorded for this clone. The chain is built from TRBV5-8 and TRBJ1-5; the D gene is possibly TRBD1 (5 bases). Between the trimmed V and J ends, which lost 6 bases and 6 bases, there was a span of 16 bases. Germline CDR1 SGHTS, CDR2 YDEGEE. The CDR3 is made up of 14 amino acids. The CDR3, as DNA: TGTGCCAGCAACGCCGGGCAGGGCCGTCAGCCCCAGCATTTT. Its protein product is CASNAGQGRQPQHF.